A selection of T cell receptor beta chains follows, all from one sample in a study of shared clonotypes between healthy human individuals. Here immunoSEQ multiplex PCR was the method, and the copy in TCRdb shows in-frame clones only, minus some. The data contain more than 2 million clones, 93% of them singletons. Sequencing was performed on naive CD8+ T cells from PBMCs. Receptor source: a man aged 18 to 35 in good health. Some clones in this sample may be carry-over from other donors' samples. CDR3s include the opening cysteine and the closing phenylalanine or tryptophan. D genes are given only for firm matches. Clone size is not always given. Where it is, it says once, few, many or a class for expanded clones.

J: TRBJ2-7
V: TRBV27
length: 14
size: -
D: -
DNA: TGTGCCAGCAGTTTATCCAGGGCGTCCTACGAGCAGTACTTC
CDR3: CASSLSRASYEQYF

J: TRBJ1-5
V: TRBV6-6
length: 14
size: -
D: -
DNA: TGTGCCAGCAACCGGGGGGGAGGAAATCAGCCCCAGCATTTT
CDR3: CASNRGGGNQPQHF

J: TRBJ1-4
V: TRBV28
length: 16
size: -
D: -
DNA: TGTGCCAGCAGCCCTCTGGGGGTATTCAGGAATGAAAAACTGTTTTTT
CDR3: CASSPLGVFRNEKLFF

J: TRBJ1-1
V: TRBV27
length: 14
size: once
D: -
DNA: TGTGCCAGCGCACCCAGGGAGGTGAACACTGAAGCTTTCTTT
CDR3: CASAPREVNTEAFF

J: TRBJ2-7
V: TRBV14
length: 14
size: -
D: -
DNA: TGTGCCAGCAGCCAAGGTTGGGACTCTTACGAGCAGTACTTC
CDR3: CASSQGWDSYEQYF

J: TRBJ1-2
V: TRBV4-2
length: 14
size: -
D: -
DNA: TGTGCCAGCAGCCAAGCCCAGGGAGTGGATGGCTACACCTTC
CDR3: CASSQAQGVDGYTF

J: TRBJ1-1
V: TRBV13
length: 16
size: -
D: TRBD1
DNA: TGTGCCAGCAGCCCACCCCAGGGACAGGGGGCGACTGAAGCTTTCTTT
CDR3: CASSPPQGQGATEAFF

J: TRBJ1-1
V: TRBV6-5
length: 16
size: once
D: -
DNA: TGTGCCAGCAGTTACTCCGAATTCGGGGGACACCTGGAAGCTTTCTTT
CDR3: CASSYSEFGGHLEAFF

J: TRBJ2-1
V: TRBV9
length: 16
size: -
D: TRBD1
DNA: TGTGCCAGCAGCCCCACGGGACAGGGCAGCTACAATGAGCAGTTCTTC
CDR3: CASSPTGQGSYNEQFF

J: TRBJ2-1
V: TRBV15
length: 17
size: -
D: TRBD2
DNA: TGTGCCACCAGCAGAGAATCGCGGGAGGGCTTATACAATGAGCAGTTCTTC
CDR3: CATSRESREGLYNEQFF